The source of this T cell receptor beta chain is a study of blood T cell repertoires in COVID-19. At the level of the study: There were acute and convalescent COVID-19 samples, and they came from the United States, Italy and Spain. Sources were T cells, B-cell-depleted T cells, or PBMCs; the material itself was cDNA or gDNA.

Under the authors' procedure: Reference gene primer amplification yielded estimated nucleated cell counts. Clones were sequenced by immunoSEQ multiplex PCR, and TCRdb holds only the in-frame ones, with some missing. The V and J calls and clone size were taken over from that table, and D and trimming were inferred from the DNA. The top ten clones hold approximately 24% of a sample with 70,000 to 90,000 clones, more than 75% of them seen once. Losses at the gene ends were 4 bases for V and 0 bases for J; bases not matched to a gene: 10. CDR1 is SGHNT, CDR2 YYREEE, per germline (reference sequence). The CDR3 spans 17 residues.

The receptor was isolated from a human donor in a cohort sampled during active COVID-19. The chain employs TRBV5-4 and TRBJ1-1, with 9 bases lining up with TRBD1. The sequencing input was peripheral blood. The CDR3 nucleotides are TGTGCCAGCAGCACCCGACAGGGGGTCGCGCTGAACACTGAAGCTTTCTTT. As protein: CASSTRQGVALNTEAFF.